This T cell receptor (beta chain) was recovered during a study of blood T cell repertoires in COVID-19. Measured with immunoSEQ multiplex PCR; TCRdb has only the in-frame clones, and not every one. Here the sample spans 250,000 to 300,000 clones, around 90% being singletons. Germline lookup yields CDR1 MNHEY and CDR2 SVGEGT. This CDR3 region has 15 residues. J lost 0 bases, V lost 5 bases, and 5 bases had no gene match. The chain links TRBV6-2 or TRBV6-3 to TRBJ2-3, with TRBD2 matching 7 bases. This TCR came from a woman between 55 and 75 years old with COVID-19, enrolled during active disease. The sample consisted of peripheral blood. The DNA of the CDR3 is TGTGCCAGCAGTCAACCGGGACTAAGCACAGATACGCAGTATTTT. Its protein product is CASSQPGLSTDTQYF.